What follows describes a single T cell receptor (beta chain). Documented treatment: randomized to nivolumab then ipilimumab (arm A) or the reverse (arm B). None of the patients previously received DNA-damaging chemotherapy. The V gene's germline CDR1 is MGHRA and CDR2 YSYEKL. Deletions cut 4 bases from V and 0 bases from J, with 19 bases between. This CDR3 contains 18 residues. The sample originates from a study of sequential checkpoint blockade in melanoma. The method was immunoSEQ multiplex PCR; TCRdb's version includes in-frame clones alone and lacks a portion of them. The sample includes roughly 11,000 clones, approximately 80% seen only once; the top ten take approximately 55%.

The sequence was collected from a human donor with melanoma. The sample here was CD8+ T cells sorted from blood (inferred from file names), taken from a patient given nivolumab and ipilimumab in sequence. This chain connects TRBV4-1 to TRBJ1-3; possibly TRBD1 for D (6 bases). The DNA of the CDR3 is TGCGCCAGCAGCCGAGATGCTGACAGGCTGAGCTCTGGAAACACCATATATTTT. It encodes CASSRDADRLSSGNTIYF.